The clone carrying this T cell receptor beta chain came up a few times. TCRdb redid the calling of the 5' RACE reads with MiXCR, one entry per CDR3 protein. The sample carries tens of thousands of distinct CDR3 sequences, 8.5% to 12% recorded once. The data are from a study of early T cells in non-severe SARS-CoV-2 infection. Germline values: CDR1 DFQATT, CDR2 SNEGSKA (reference sequence). With 5 bases clipped from V and 7 bases from J, the junction kept 5 bases outside the gene matches. This CDR3 has 12 amino acids. The sequencing here drew on whole blood, taken at baseline. The sequence was collected from an adult who was a healthcare worker with PCR-confirmed SARS-CoV-2 infection or an uninfected control (not recorded which). The chain couples TRBV20-1 to TRBJ2-1, with 7 positions matching TRBD2. The DNA of the CDR3 is TGCAGTGCTGTCCGACTAGCAAATGAGCAGTTCTTC. Amino acids: CSAVRLANEQFF.